A single sample gave rise to the 12 T cell receptor beta chains below, sequenced in a study of regulatory T cells in long-lasting Graves disease. Documented time point: newly diagnosed GD, antithyroid drugs for less than 3 months. PBMCs provided the RNA from which the TCR library was made. Building of the TCR beta libraries involved iRepertoire HTBI primers and Arm-PCR of CDR3 regions. TCRdb reprocessed the multiplex PCR reads with MiXCR, giving one entry per CDR3 protein. The table shows 200,000 to 250,000 distinct CDR3 sequences, with 18% occurring only once. Sequencing used peripheral blood mononuclear cells (PBMCs), obtained at new diagnosis, from a patient treated with antithyroid drugs. The receptors come from a female donor with Graves disease.

With respect to this clonotype: A single base separates this from a much larger clone, so it may be a read error. This rearrangement joins TRBV7-8 to TRBJ2-3; the D is unclear. The V and J ends lost 5 bases and 0 bases respectively, with 21 bases between them. The CDR3 runs to 18 residues. Germline V gene lookup returns CDR1 SGHVS and CDR2 FQNEAQ. In nucleotides, the CDR3 is TGTGCCAGCAGCCGCCCCCCTAACGGACCGTCTAGCACAGATACGCAGTATTTT. Protein sequence: CASSRPPNGPSSTDTQYF.

This clonotype has a handful of counts. One base away lies a much larger clone, so this may be a sequencing read error. Given the absence of the conserved phenylalanine or tryptophan at the CDR3 end, a read error is likely. The gene calls are TRBV18 and TRBJ2-3, with 12 nucleotides matching TRBD1. V lost 2 bases and J lost 3; bases outside the gene matches: 6. From germline, CDR1 is KGHSH and CDR2 LQKENI. There are 17 residues in the CDR3. CDR3 residues: CASSPGTGGASTDTQYV. CDR3 sequence (DNA): TGTGCCAGCTCACCAGGGACAGGGGGCGCTTCGACAGATACGCAGTATGTT.

This clonotype was found once. This chain joins TRBV11-2 and TRBJ2-5; 8 nucleotides align to TRBD2. Germline lookup yields CDR1 SGHAT and CDR2 FQNNGV. The CDR3 length is 15 residues. V lost 0 bases to trimming and J lost 1 base; unmatched junction nucleotides: 1. CDR3 nucleotides: TGTGCCAGCAGCTTAGAACTAGCGGTCCAAGAGACCCAGTACTTC. It specifies CASSLELAVQETQYF.

This clonotype showed up just a few times. A much larger clone lies a single base off, so this may be a read error. J is TRBJ2-7 and V is TRBV28; 7 nucleotides align to TRBD2. V lost 2 bases, J lost 2 bases, and 6 bases stayed unmatched. Germline V CDR1 and CDR2: MDHEN, SYDVKM. The length of the CDR3 is 15 residues. CDR3 sequence (DNA): TGTGCCAGCAGTTTAGGGGCTAGCGGAACCTACGAGCAGTACTTC. It translates to CASSLGASGTYEQYF.

By proportion, this clonotype is medium-sized. The chain employs TRBV12-3 or TRBV12-4 and TRBJ2-3; 8 nucleotides match TRBD1. The CDR3 loop spans 14 amino acids. V was pared by 5 bases and J by 6 bases, with 7 bases of the junction left unmatched. CDR3 bases: TGTGCCAGCAGTCCAGGACAGGGAATTGATACGCAGTATTTT. Protein: CASSPGQGIDTQYF.

This clonotype appeared many times. The chain uses TRBV18 and TRBJ1-1, with TRBD1 as a possible D gene (5 bases). The germline V gene encodes CDR1 KGHSH and CDR2 LQKENI. This CDR3 has 15 amino acids. The V end was cut by 3 bases, the J end by 0 bases, with 11 bases between. The CDR3 DNA follows: TGTGCCAGCTCACCGCTTAAGACAGTGAACACTGAAGCTTTCTTT. This sequence encodes CASSPLKTVNTEAFF.

This clonotype was seen at least ten times. The chain couples TRBV4-2 to TRBJ1-4; possible D gene TRBD1, 6 bases. Germline CDR1 LGHNA, CDR2 YNFKEQ. V lost 0 bases, J lost 11 bases, and 13 bases lay in between. This CDR3 has 14 amino acids. In nucleotides, the CDR3 is TGTGCCAGCAGCCAAGAGTGGACAGAAGTGAAACTGTTTTTT. This gives the protein CASSQEWTEVKLFF.

Only a few counts were recorded for this clonotype. The CDR3 carries no conserved terminal phenylalanine or tryptophan, so it likely arises from a read error. The V and J genes are TRBV30 and TRBJ1-2, with a weak D call TRBD1 (6 bases). The CDR3 is 14 residues long. CDR1 is GTSNPN and CDR2 is SVGIG in the germline V gene (reference sequence). V was pared by 3 bases and J by 4 bases, with 15 bases between. The CDR3 loop reads CAWSPRTESYGYTL. The CDR3 nucleotides read TGTGCCTGGAGCCCGAGGACAGAGAGCTATGGCTACACCCTC.

Concerning this clonotype: A much more abundant neighbour one base away suggests this may be a read error. The DNA is left out, because the CDR3 cannot be placed on it with certainty; the CDR3 is given as TCRdb lists it. The chain joins TRBV7-9 to TRBJ1-3. Looked up from germline, CDR1 is SEHNR and CDR2 is FQNEAQ (reference sequence). Including both end residues, the CDR3 is 13 amino acids long. CDR3 amino acids: CASSFGPGNTIHF.

This clonotype appeared many times. CDR3 nucleotide sequence: TGTGCCAGCAGCTTACGGGACGGTGCGTACGAGCAGTACTTC. Protein product: CASSLRDGAYEQYF. V gene TRBV13 combines with J gene TRBJ2-7; D is possibly TRBD1 or TRBD2 (5 bases each). Trimming stripped 2 bases from V and 4 bases from J, with 12 bases between. CDR3 length: 14 amino acids. Germline V gene data show CDR1 as PRHDT and CDR2 as FYEKMQ (reference sequence).

About this clonotype itself: One junction end does not reproduce the germline sequence, and a read error may be involved. The chain joins TRBV27 to TRBJ2-1; D is undetermined. CDR1 and CDR2 from the germline V gene are MNHEY and SMNVEV (reference sequence). The CDR3 spans 17 residues. In DNA, the CDR3 is TGTGCCAGCAGTCCAACGGTATTAGAGGAGTTCTACAATGGGCAGTTCTTC. Its protein product is CASSPTVLEEFYNGQFF.

This clonotype was observed many times. The chain carries TRBV19 and TRBJ2-2, with 13 bases identical to TRBD2. V trimming: 4 bases; J trimming: 0 bases; junction bases outside the gene matches: 8. This CDR3 has 19 amino acids. Germline loops: CDR1 LNHDA, CDR2 SQIVND (reference sequence). CDR3 coding DNA: TGTGCCAGTAGTAGCAAGGGACTAGCGGGGCCTGCGAACACCGGGGAGCTGTTTTTT. Residues: CASSSKGLAGPANTGELFF.